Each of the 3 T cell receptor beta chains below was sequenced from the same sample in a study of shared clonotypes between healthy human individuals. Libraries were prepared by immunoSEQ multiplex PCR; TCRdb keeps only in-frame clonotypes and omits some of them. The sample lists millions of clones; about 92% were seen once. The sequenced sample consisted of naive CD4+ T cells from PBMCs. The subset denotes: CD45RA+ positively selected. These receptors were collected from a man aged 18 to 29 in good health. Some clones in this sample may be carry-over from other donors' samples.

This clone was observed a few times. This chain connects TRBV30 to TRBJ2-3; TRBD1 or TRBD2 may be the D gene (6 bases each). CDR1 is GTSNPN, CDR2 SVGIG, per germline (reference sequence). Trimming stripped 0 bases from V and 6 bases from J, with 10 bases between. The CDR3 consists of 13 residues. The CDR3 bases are TGTGCCTGGAGTGTAGGGGGGCTGGATACGCAGTATTTT. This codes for CAWSVGGLDTQYF.

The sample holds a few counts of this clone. This CDR3 reads CATLSTPGTEAFF. In nucleotides, the CDR3 is TGTGCCACCCTCTCGACGCCGGGCACTGAAGCTTTCTTT. The chain employs TRBV28 and TRBJ1-1; D gene ambiguous. Trimming took off 10 bases at V and 4 bases at J, with 16 bases between the two ends. CDR1 and CDR2 from the germline V gene are MDHEN and SYDVKM. This CDR3 has 13 residues. The full variable domain, with the rest looked up from reference TRBV28 and TRBJ1-1, is DVKVTQSSRYLVKRTGEKVFLECVQDMDHENMFWYRQDPGLGLRLIYFSYDVKMKEKGDIPEGYSVSREKKERFSLILESASTNQTSMYLCATLSTPGTEAFFGQGTRLTVV.

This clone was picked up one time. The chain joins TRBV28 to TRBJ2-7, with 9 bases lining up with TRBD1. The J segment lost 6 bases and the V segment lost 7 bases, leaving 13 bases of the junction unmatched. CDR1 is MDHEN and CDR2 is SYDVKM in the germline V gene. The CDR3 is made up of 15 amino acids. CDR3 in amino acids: CASIDRQGQGFEQYF. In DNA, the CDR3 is TGTGCCAGCATCGACCGGCAGGGACAGGGCTTCGAGCAGTACTTC.